This T cell receptor beta chain is drawn from a study of cytomegalovirus exposure and HLA in healthy donors. A word on this clone: Its specificity is not known.

Notes on the study in general: The authors listed some 160 TCR beta chains as cytomegalovirus-associated.

The study ran its PCR with 60 Vbeta and 13 Jbeta primers. Sequenced by immunoSEQ multiplex PCR; TCRdb stores in-frame clones only, minus some. The sample consists of about 93,000 clones, about 66% of them appearing once. The CDR3 extends over 15 amino acids. The V end was cut by 0 bases, the J end by 7 bases, with 11 bases between. Germline V lookup: CDR1 SGDLS, CDR2 YYNGEE. The receptor comes from a boy between 5 and 17 years old in good health and CMV-seropositive. Sequencing was carried out using PBMCs. V and J are TRBV9 and TRBJ1-6; D is unclear. The CDR3 loop reads CASSVGSRPNSPLHF. Written as DNA, the CDR3 is TGTGCCAGCAGCGTAGGGTCCAGGCCCAATTCACCCCTCCACTTT.